This entry lists 11 T cell receptor beta chains sequenced from one sample in a study of T cell responses to AZD1222 COVID-19 vaccine. TCRdb's copy holds only in-frame clones and misses some; the assay was immunoSEQ multiplex PCR. The sample yields more than 95,000 clones, about 90% seen once. The sample was peripheral blood, taken on day 0 of AZD1222 vaccination. All receptors derive from an adult in good health.

The V gene is TRBV27, the J gene TRBJ2-5; TRBD1 aligns across 9 bases. There are 18 residues in the CDR3. V lost 3 bases to trimming and J lost 3 bases; unmatched junction nucleotides: 14. The germline V gene has CDR1 MNHEY and CDR2 SMNVEV (reference sequence). The CDR3 sequence is CASSLRPSGTGSEETQYF. The CDR3 nucleotides are TGTGCCAGCAGTTTGAGACCCTCCGGGACAGGGTCCGAAGAGACCCAGTACTTC.

The J gene is TRBJ1-5, the V gene TRBV19; possible D gene TRBD1, 5 bases. Looked up from germline, CDR1 is LNHDA and CDR2 is SQIVND (reference sequence). V shed 7 bases and J shed 3 bases, with 13 bases lying between them. This CDR3 contains 14 residues. The CDR3 here is CASTADRNNQPQHF. In DNA, the CDR3 is TGTGCCAGTACCGCAGACAGAAACAATCAGCCCCAGCATTTT.

The rearrangement uses TRBV6-5 and TRBJ2-2, with 7 nucleotides matching TRBD2. J gave up 7 bases and V 10 bases, and 9 bases lay outside the gene matches. The CDR3 is made up of 13 amino acids. Looked up from germline, CDR1 is MNHEY and CDR2 is SVGAGI. CDR3 in DNA: TGTGCCACCAAGACTAGCTTTGTCGGGGAGCTGTTTTTT. It specifies CATKTSFVGELFF.

This rearrangement joins TRBV4-1 to TRBJ1-1, with D tentatively TRBD1 (5 bases). The CDR3 runs to 16 residues. V dropped 3 bases and J dropped 5 bases, with 19 bases sitting between them. Germline V gene sequence: CDR1 MGHRA, CDR2 YSYEKL. DNA for the CDR3: TGCGCCAGCAGCCACCCGACAGCCTCCACCCGGACTGAAGCTTTCTTT. Translation gives CASSHPTASTRTEAFF.

V is TRBV14 and J is TRBJ2-1; TRBD1 might be the D (5 bases). The CDR3 spans 14 residues. V lost 1 base to trimming and J lost 7 bases, with 11 bases between them. CDR1 and CDR2 (germline): SGHDN, FVKESK. CDR3 loop: CASSQVAGWNEQFF. CDR3 sequence (DNA): TGTGCCAGCAGCCAAGTTGCAGGGTGGAATGAGCAGTTCTTC.

This clone was seen just once. The same CDR3 also results from other DNA sequences found in this sample. The rearrangement joins TRBV18 to TRBJ1-2; a weak D match, TRBD1 (5 bases). V shed 6 bases and J shed 2 bases, with 10 bases lying between them. The CDR3 spans 13 residues. Germline assignment: CDR1 KGHSH and CDR2 LQKENI. The CDR3 loop is CASSLRDNYGYTF. Written as DNA, the CDR3 is TGTGCCAGCTCGCTACGGGACAACTATGGCTACACCTTC.

V is TRBV7-2 and J is TRBJ2-3, with 8 bases lining up with TRBD2. This CDR3 spans 16 amino acids. Germline CDR1 and CDR2: SGHTA and FQGNSA. J lost 0 bases, V lost 5 bases, and 7 bases had no gene match. The CDR3 DNA reads as TGTGCCAGCAGCCCCCGCGAGCGGGGGAGCACAGATACGCAGTATTTT. Its translation is CASSPRERGSTDTQYF.

This chain joins TRBV28 and TRBJ1-3; D is possibly TRBD1 (6 bases). Germline-derived CDR1 and CDR2 are MDHEN and SYDVKM. CDR3 size: 15 residues. Trimming cost V 6 bases and J 5 bases, with 17 bases left between them. The CDR3 sequence: CASRLRPGHRNTIYF. CDR3 coding DNA: TGTGCCAGCAGACTACGACCGGGACACCGAAACACCATATATTTT.

The chain employs TRBV7-9 and TRBJ2-1; TRBD2 matches at 7 bases. Germline CDR1 and CDR2: SEHNR and FQNEAQ (reference sequence). The length of the CDR3 is 13 residues. V was pared by 5 bases and J by 7 bases, with 5 bases of the junction left unmatched. CDR3 region: CASSRGRGNEQFF. CDR3 DNA sequence: TGTGCCAGCAGCCGTGGGCGGGGGAATGAGCAGTTCTTC.

CDR3 in amino acids: CASSSPTGASSPLHF. DNA of the CDR3: TGTGCCAGCAGTTCACCGACAGGGGCGAGTTCACCCCTCCACTTT. The genes are TRBV27 and TRBJ1-6, with 8 bases that match TRBD1. Looked up from germline, CDR1 is MNHEY and CDR2 is SMNVEV (reference sequence). The CDR3 sequence is 15 residues long. Trimming removed 4 bases from V and 9 bases from J; junction bases left unmatched: 8.

The CDR3 DNA reads as TGTGCCAGCAGCGGACTAGCGGCCAGTGGGGAGACCCAGTACTTC. The encoded protein is CASSGLAASGETQYF. The chain is built from TRBV3-1 (or the pseudogene TRBV3-2) and TRBJ2-5, with TRBD2 identical over 10 bases. The V segment lost 5 bases and the J segment 5 bases; nucleotides outside the gene matches: 8. Germline-derived CDR1 and CDR2 are LGHDT and YNNKEL (reference sequence). The CDR3 length is 15 residues.